Described below is a single T cell receptor beta chain sequence and its context. This sample is part of a study of blood T cell repertoires in COVID-19. Study details: The origin of the acute and convalescent COVID-19 samples was the United States, Italy and Spain. Sources were T cells, B-cell-depleted T cells, or PBMCs; the material itself was cDNA or gDNA.

In the study's own analysis: Estimated nucleated cell counts came from reference gene primer amplification. Assay: immunoSEQ multiplex PCR; the TCRdb copy retains only in-frame clones and omits some. That table supplies the V and J calls and clone size; D and trimming were determined from the DNA. The sample holds roughly 46,000 clones, roughly four fifths seen once. The ends lost 0 bases at V and 4 bases at J; junction bases unmatched: 2. Germline assignment: CDR1 SGHTA and CDR2 FQGTGA. The length of the CDR3 is 14 residues. The rearrangement uses TRBV7-3 and TRBJ2-5; 7 nucleotides agree with TRBD1. This sequence was found in a man aged 60-69 years with active COVID-19. Sequenced: peripheral blood. CDR3 amino acids: CASSLTGGGETQYF. The CDR3 region has the DNA TGTGCCAGCAGCTTAACAGGGGGCGGAGAGACCCAGTACTTC.